This T cell receptor beta chain was sequenced in a study of cytomegalovirus exposure and HLA in healthy donors. CDR3 length: 18 residues. After removal of 0 bases from V and 4 bases from J, the junction contained 7 bases not matched to a gene. Germline lookup yields CDR1 MNHNS and CDR2 SASEGT. Using immunoSEQ multiplex PCR, the repertoire was profiled, and TCRdb retains in-frame clones only, with some absent. The repertoire holds 110,000 to 150,000 clones, with more than 85% as singletons. The study's findings and limits: In vitro, a few CMV-associated chains proved specific for CMV antigens. There were some public TCRs occurring in many donors, but most TCR sequences were rare. In the 130 or so validation repertoires, approximately 94% of cluster scores exceeded 0, per a later analysis.

Remarks on this clone: The antigen is not known.

The receptor was derived from a man in his late teens or twenties in good health and CMV-seronegative. The specimen was PBMCs. The chain is built from TRBV6-1 and TRBJ2-4; 12 bases fit TRBD2. The CDR3 nucleotides are TGTGCCAGCAGTGAAGCGGCTAGCGGGAGGGCCATAAAAAACATTCAGTACTTC. It is translated as CASSEAASGRAIKNIQYF.